Following are 30 T cell receptor beta chains from one sample sequenced in a study of T-cell memory formation after mild COVID-19. TCRdb recomputed calls from the 5' RACE reads with MiXCR, one row per CDR3 protein. The profile shows roughly 240,000 distinct CDR3 sequences, 15% of them singletons. Sample: PBMCs or a T cell subset sorted from them (not recorded which). The origin of the receptors is an adult woman who had mild COVID-19 (a few samples of this study predate the infection). Cell type and time point are not known.

The chain uses TRBV7-9 and TRBJ2-6; 12 nucleotides line up with TRBD2. The CDR3 spans 17 residues. In germline, CDR1 is SEHNR, CDR2 FQNEAQ (reference sequence). Trimming cost V 6 bases and J 0 bases; bases outside gene matches: 3. The CDR3 nucleotides read TGTGCCAGCAGTAGACTAGCGGGGGCCTCTGGGGCCAACGTCCTGACTTTC. Encoded protein: CASSRLAGASGANVLTF.

The rearrangement joins TRBV11-3 to TRBJ2-3; D might be TRBD1 (5 bases). CDR3 length: 17 amino acids. The V gene's germline CDR1 is SGHNT and CDR2 YENEEA. The V and J ends lost 1 base and 0 bases respectively, with 14 bases between them. CDR3 sequence: CASSLVPQGPSTDTQYF. The CDR3, as DNA: TGTGCCAGCAGCTTAGTGCCTCAGGGCCCTAGCACAGATACGCAGTATTTT.

This chain uses TRBV2 with TRBJ1-2; no clear D. Between the trimmed V and J ends, which lost 6 bases and 4 bases, there was a span of 15 bases. The germline gives CDR1 SNHLY, CDR2 FYNNEI. The CDR3 has 14 residues. The CDR3 region is CASSPTSGVYGYTF. CDR3 DNA: TGTGCCAGCAGCCCTACGAGCGGCGTCTATGGCTACACCTTC.

About this clonotype: One base away lies a much larger clone, so this may be a sequencing read error. The chain employs TRBV5-5 and TRBJ2-5; D unclear. This CDR3 has 13 amino acids. V dropped 4 bases and J dropped 4 bases, with 11 bases sitting between them. Per germline, CDR1 SGHKS and CDR2 YYEKEE (reference sequence). In DNA form, the CDR3 reads TGTGCCAGCAGCGGGAATCCGGGAGAGACCCAGTACTTC. Amino acids: CASSGNPGETQYF. Supplemented by reference TRBV5-5 and TRBJ2-5, the full variable domain reads DAGVTQSPTHLIKTRGQQVTLRCSPISGHKSVSWYQQVLGQGPQFIFQYYEKEERGRGNFPDRFSARQFPNYSSELNVNALLLGDSALYLCASSGNPGETQYFGPGTRLLVL.

There are many counts of this clonotype. The chain joins TRBV6-2 or TRBV6-3 to TRBJ1-1; the match to TRBD1 covers 8 bases. This CDR3 contains 12 residues. Unmatched junction bases numbered 1, after V lost 6 bases and J lost 4 bases. CDR1 and CDR2 (germline): MNHEY, SVGEGT. The chain's CDR3 is CASRDRVTEAFF. The DNA for the CDR3 is TGTGCCAGCAGGGACAGGGTCACTGAAGCTTTCTTT.

The chain links TRBV20-1 to TRBJ1-1; D is unresolved. V lost 6 bases to trimming and J lost 3 bases, with 14 bases between them. From germline, CDR1 is DFQATT and CDR2 SNEGSKA (reference sequence). CDR3 size: 13 residues. CDR3 bases: TGCAGTGCAGACCGAGGGAGGGACACTGAAGCTTTCTTT. The encoded protein is CSADRGRDTEAFF.

This clonotype has only a few counts. The chain has TRBV7-9 and TRBJ2-7; the match to TRBD1 covers 7 bases. V shed 6 bases and J 3 bases; nucleotides not matched to a gene: 5. This CDR3 comprises 13 residues. Germline-derived CDR1 and CDR2 are SEHNR and FQNEAQ (reference sequence). CDR3: CASRPGQSYEQYF. CDR3 DNA sequence: TGTGCCAGCAGACCGGGACAGAGCTACGAGCAGTACTTC. Together with reference TRBV7-9 and TRBJ2-7, the CDR3 gives the full variable domain: DTGVSQNPRHKITKRGQNVTFRCDPISEHNRLYWYRQTLGQGPEFLTYFQNEAQLEKSRLLSDRFSAERPKGSFSTLEIQRTEQGDSAMYLCASRPGQSYEQYFGPGTRLTVT.

The rearrangement links TRBV24-1 to TRBJ2-7; 9 nucleotides agree with TRBD1. The ends lost 3 bases at V and 3 bases at J; junction bases unmatched: 5. CDR1 is KGHDR and CDR2 is SFDVKD in the germline V gene. The length of the CDR3 is 15 residues. The CDR3 sequence is CATSDPGTGIYEQYF. DNA for the CDR3: TGTGCCACCAGTGATCCCGGGACAGGGATCTACGAGCAGTACTTC.

This clonotype was seen a few times. The chain combines TRBV12-3 or TRBV12-4 with TRBJ1-1, with TRBD1 identical over 9 bases. The J segment lost 6 bases and the V segment lost 6 bases, leaving 8 bases of the junction unmatched. The CDR3 extends over 14 amino acids. CDR3 region: CASRVQGALSEAFF. The CDR3 DNA reads as TGTGCCAGCAGAGTACAGGGGGCGCTTTCTGAAGCTTTCTTT.

The CDR3 DNA follows: TGCGCCAGCAGCTTTTGGACGGGGATAGCCAAAAACATTCAGTACTTC. Its protein product is CASSFWTGIAKNIQYF. This sequence joins TRBV5-1 and TRBJ2-4; D is possibly TRBD2 (5 bases). This CDR3 has 16 residues. Trimming stripped 2 bases from V and 0 bases from J, with 12 bases between. Germline V gene data show CDR1 as SGHRS and CDR2 as YFSETQ.

This sequence joins TRBV12-3 or TRBV12-4 and TRBJ2-2, with D hard to call. Deletions cut 7 bases from V and 6 bases from J, with 6 bases between. CDR3 size: 11 residues. Here the CDR3 DNA reads TGTGCCAGCAACCTTTCCGGGGAGCTGTTTTTT. Amino acid sequence: CASNLSGELFF.

This clonotype was observed a few times. CDR3 amino acids: CASSPTSEETQYF. In nucleotides, the CDR3 is TGTGCCAGCAGTCCGACTAGCGAAGAGACCCAGTACTTC. The V and J genes are TRBV11-1 and TRBJ2-5; 8 positions match TRBD2. CDR1 and CDR2 from the germline V gene are SGHAT and FQDESV (reference sequence). J was trimmed by 3 bases and V by 6 bases; bases with no gene match: 3. There are 13 residues in the CDR3.

V and J are TRBV4-3 and TRBJ2-3; D unresolved. Germline lookup yields CDR1 LGHNA and CDR2 YSLEER. The CDR3 has 16 amino acids. V was shortened by 1 base and J by 3 bases, with 14 bases between the two germline ends. Here the CDR3 DNA reads TGCGCCAGCAGCCAAGGAGCATATGGGGAAACAGATACGCAGTATTTT. Protein product: CASSQGAYGETDTQYF.

The V call is TRBV11-3, the J call TRBJ2-3; D gene ambiguous. Germline V gives CDR1 SGHNT, CDR2 YENEEA. This CDR3 region has 14 residues. V gave up 3 bases and J gave up 3 bases, with 10 bases separating them. CDR3 loop: CASSFGPNTDTQYF. The CDR3 DNA is TGTGCCAGCAGCTTCGGACCAAATACAGATACGCAGTATTTT.

Only a few counts were recorded for this clonotype. V usage is TRBV7-2 and J usage is TRBJ1-5; the D gene is possibly TRBD1 (6 bases). Deletions cut 5 bases from V and 2 bases from J, with 13 bases between. CDR1 is SGHTA and CDR2 is FQGNSA in the germline V gene. The CDR3 length is 15 residues. The CDR3 bases are TGTGCCAGCAGCAGGCAACAGGGAGGCAATCAGCCCCAGCATTTT. Its translation is CASSRQQGGNQPQHF.

This chain links TRBV7-3 with TRBJ2-1; D not resolved. CDR3 length: 9 amino acids. The V gene's germline CDR1 is SGHTA and CDR2 FQGTGA. CDR3 nucleotide sequence: TGTGGCCTTGGGAATGAGCAGTTCTTC. Protein product: CGLGNEQFF.

The genes are TRBV5-1 and TRBJ2-2; 10 bases are shared with TRBD2. V gave up 0 bases and J gave up 6 bases; unmatched junction bases: 14. The germline CDR1 and CDR2 sequences are SGHRS and YFSETQ. The CDR3 length is 19 residues. CDR3 sequence: CASSLARSGRYPLAGELFF. CDR3 coding DNA: TGCGCCAGCAGCTTGGCCCGTAGCGGGAGGTATCCCTTGGCCGGGGAGCTGTTTTTT.

The chain uses TRBV5-1 and TRBJ2-3, with TRBD2 as a possible D gene (5 bases). The CDR3 contains 14 residues. Trimming left V 4 bases short and J 2 bases short, with 11 bases between. CDR1 is SGHRS and CDR2 is YFSETQ in the germline V gene. The CDR3 spells CASSPDFNTDTQYF. CDR3 DNA: TGCGCCAGCAGCCCGGACTTTAACACAGATACGCAGTATTTT.

This clonotype has only a few counts. The chain joins TRBV24-1 to TRBJ2-2, with D possibly TRBD2 on 5 matching bases. The CDR3 totals 15 residues. From germline, CDR1 is KGHDR and CDR2 SFDVKD. V lost 4 bases and J 5 bases, leaving 13 bases between the germline ends. The CDR3 sequence is CATSDRHWRTGELFF. In DNA, the CDR3 is TGTGCCACCAGTGACAGACATTGGAGGACCGGGGAGCTGTTTTTT.

This clonotype has ten or more counts. The CDR3 spells CAWRDRGATEAFF. The CDR3 nucleotides are TGTGCCTGGAGAGACAGGGGCGCGACTGAAGCTTTCTTT. The chain combines TRBV30 with TRBJ1-1, with 8 nucleotides matching TRBD1. CDR3 length: 13 amino acids. Trimming cost V 3 bases and J 5 bases; bases outside gene matches: 5. Germline V gives CDR1 GTSNPN, CDR2 SVGIG (reference sequence).

Only one count was recorded for this clonotype. V and J are TRBV20-1 and TRBJ2-7, with 9 bases that match TRBD2. Germline assignment: CDR1 DFQATT and CDR2 SNEGSKA (reference sequence). J lost 3 bases, V lost 6 bases, and 6 bases had no gene match. CDR3 length: 13 amino acids. CDR3 residues: CSATLAGYYEQYF. In DNA, the CDR3 is TGCAGTGCAACTCTAGCGGGGTACTACGAGCAGTACTTC.

This sequence joins TRBV7-9 and TRBJ2-5; D perhaps matches TRBD2 (7 bases). The V gene's germline CDR1 is SEHNR and CDR2 FQNEAQ (reference sequence). CDR3 size: 15 residues. V was cut by 5 bases and J by 2 bases, with 15 bases left in between. In nucleotides, the CDR3 is TGTGCCAGCAGCGCCTCCCGGGGGGCACAAGAGACCCAGTACTTC. It encodes CASSASRGAQETQYF.

In DNA form, the CDR3 reads TGTGCCAGCAGTTACTCATACAGGGTCGGCACTGAAGCTTTCTTT. Protein product: CASSYSYRVGTEAFF. This chain links TRBV6-5 with TRBJ1-1; perhaps TRBD1 as D (6 bases). V shed 0 bases and J shed 4 bases, with 12 bases lying between them. The CDR3 consists of 15 residues. Germline-derived CDR1 and CDR2 are MNHEY and SVGAGI.

This clonotype was found many times. The chain couples TRBV2 to TRBJ1-1; no definite D call. V dropped 5 bases and J dropped 2 bases, with 9 bases sitting between them. The V gene's germline CDR1 is SNHLY and CDR2 FYNNEI. The CDR3 is made up of 13 amino acids. CDR3 loop: CASSTPSNTEAFF. The CDR3 coding sequence is TGTGCCAGCAGTACCCCCAGCAACACTGAAGCTTTCTTT. Based on the CDR3 plus reference TRBV2 and TRBJ1-1, the full variable domain is EPEVTQTPSHQVTQMGQEVILRCVPISNHLYFYWYRQILGQKVEFLVSFYNNEISEKSEIFDDQFSVERPDGSNFTLKIRSTKLEDSAMYFCASSTPSNTEAFFGQGTRLTVV.

The rearrangement joins TRBV6-5 to TRBJ1-2; 8 bases map to TRBD1. The germline gives CDR1 MNHEY, CDR2 SVGAGI. V was pared by 5 bases and J by 0 bases, with 2 bases of the junction left unmatched. This CDR3 spans 14 amino acids. CDR3 in amino acids: CASSRTGTNYGYTF. The CDR3 nucleotides are TGTGCCAGCAGTCGGACAGGGACTAACTATGGCTACACCTTC.

The CDR3 nucleotides are TGTGCCAGCAGTTTGGACACTGGAAACACCATATATTTT. As protein: CASSLDTGNTIYF. The V call is TRBV12-3 or TRBV12-4, the J call TRBJ1-3; tentatively, D is TRBD1 (5 bases). This CDR3 region has 13 residues. V lost 3 bases and J 2 bases, leaving 5 bases between the germline ends.

V is TRBV2 and J is TRBJ2-1; 8 bases align to TRBD2. CDR1 is SNHLY and CDR2 is FYNNEI in the germline V gene. V trimming: 2 bases; J trimming: 0 bases; junction bases outside the gene matches: 3. The CDR3 spans 16 residues. DNA of the CDR3: TGTGCCAGCAGTGAATGGAGCGGGAGCTCCTACAATGAGCAGTTCTTC. Translation gives CASSEWSGSSYNEQFF.

This clonotype was observed a few times. The rearrangement joins TRBV6-5 to TRBJ1-4; unclear D gene. In germline, CDR1 is MNHEY, CDR2 SVGAGI. The V end was cut by 0 bases, the J end by 8 bases, with 13 bases between. The CDR3 extends over 15 amino acids. The CDR3 region is CASSYSAGFVEKLFF. The CDR3 coding sequence is TGTGCCAGCAGTTACTCGGCCGGGTTCGTGGAAAAACTGTTTTTT.

This clonotype was picked up a small number of times. V usage is TRBV6-1 and J usage is TRBJ1-3; D gene uncertain. The V gene's germline CDR1 is MNHNS and CDR2 SASEGT. The CDR3 totals 14 residues. V lost 6 bases, J lost 2 bases, and 11 bases lay in between. The CDR3 DNA is TGTGCCAGCAGAAAGGAAGCCGCTGGAAACACCATATATTTT. Its protein product is CASRKEAAGNTIYF.

This clonotype was detected a few times. The gene calls are TRBV4-1 and TRBJ2-1; 14 bases line up with TRBD2. The CDR3 loop spans 17 amino acids. V dropped 0 bases and J dropped 11; count of bases not matched to a gene: 9. CDR1 is MGHRA, CDR2 YSYEKL, per germline. CDR3 sequence: CASSQDWTSGGTPQQFF. The DNA for the CDR3 is TGCGCCAGCAGCCAAGATTGGACTAGCGGGGGGACCCCCCAGCAGTTCTTC.